This T cell receptor (beta chain) was documented in a study of beta chain features in type 1 diabetes. Study context: In all, some 100,000,000 sorted cells from all samples were analyzed. Study results and limitations: PCR might favor shorter templates, but any such skew would affect patients and controls equally. The similarity of naive, central memory and Treg TCRB repertoires appeared greater among patients than among healthy donors. TCRB CDR3 length was moderately but significantly reduced in all four CD4+ subsets of Type 1 diabetes patients.

Every isolated RNA sample was fully reverse transcribed, so sequencing captured expressed TCRB transcripts. Using immunoSEQ multiplex PCR, the repertoire was profiled, and TCRdb retains in-frame clones only, with some absent. The data show roughly 26,000 clones, 49% seen once. Germline assignment: CDR1 SGHNT and CDR2 YENEEA. CDR3 size: 15 residues. Trimming at V came to 5 bases and at J to 6 bases, leaving 5 bases not matched to a gene. Every sorted population was more than 95% pure. On this clone itself: No antigen is known for it.

The sequenced sample was stem cell memory CD4+ T cells from blood. The V gene is TRBV11-3, the J gene TRBJ2-1; 12 positions agree with TRBD1. The source of this sequence is a man aged 30 to 45 with type 1 diabetes. DNA for the CDR3: TGTGCCAGCAGCCCGGGACAGGGGGCTGGCAATGAGCAGTTCTTC. Translated, it gives CASSPGQGAGNEQFF.